The 5 T cell receptor beta chains below all came from one sample that was sequenced in a study of sequential checkpoint blockade in melanoma (dated by TCRdb to between 2018 and 2021). Library method: the immunoSEQ multiplex PCR assay. The source is immuneACCESS, and TCRdb retained only in-frame sequences with V and J called. Part of the clones is not carried over; for the studies checked, unresolved V genes explain less than half of this, and the remainder is unexplained. The sample table records about 10,000 clones; roughly 25% of these occur just once. The top ten hold 9.5% to 12% of the sample. Sample treatment or condition, as interpreted from the label and publication: randomized to nivolumab then ipilimumab (arm A) or the reverse (arm B). The sample here was tumor tissue (inferred from file names), taken from a patient given nivolumab and ipilimumab in sequence. These receptors originate from a human donor with melanoma.

There are many counts of this clone. J is TRBJ2-5 and V is TRBV11-3; 7 bases fit TRBD2. This CDR3 has 18 residues. Per the germline V gene, CDR1 is SGHNT and CDR2 is YENEEA. The junction had 15 bases not matched to a gene; V was cut back by 3 bases and J by 2 bases. The CDR3 DNA is TGTGCCAGCAGCTTGGCGGGAAATCGGGGGGTGAGGCAAGAGACCCAGTACTTC. Translating gives CASSLAGNRGVRQETQYF.

This clone was observed a few times. V and J are TRBV11-3 and TRBJ2-1, with TRBD1 identical over 9 bases. CDR3 length: 14 amino acids. Germline lookup yields CDR1 SGHNT and CDR2 YENEEA. V dropped 3 bases and J dropped 7; count of bases not matched to a gene: 4. The CDR3 loop reads CASSLGQGINEQFF. The CDR3 DNA follows: TGTGCCAGCAGCTTGGGACAGGGAATTAATGAGCAGTTCTTC.

This clone rates as medium-sized. The chain links TRBV9 to TRBJ1-2, with a tentative D call TRBD1 (5 bases). V was shortened by 1 base and J by 4 bases, with 38 bases between the two germline ends. CDR1 is SGDLS and CDR2 is YYNGEE in the germline V gene. The CDR3 totals 23 residues. The CDR3 DNA sequence: TGTGCCAGCAGCGTACGAGCCAACACGGGTGGGGCAGGGAAATCTCCTTACGGCTATGGCTACACCTTC. Protein sequence: CASSVRANTGGAGKSPYGYGYTF.

V usage is TRBV5-1 and J usage is TRBJ1-6; weak D call: TRBD1 (6 bases). V gave up 3 bases and J gave up 4 bases, with 8 bases separating them. CDR1 SGHRS and CDR2 YFSETQ come from the germline V gene. CDR3 length: 14 residues. The CDR3 DNA is TGCGCCAGCAGCTCACAGGGTTATAATTCACCCCTCCACTTT. Protein product: CASSSQGYNSPLHF.

The chain is built from TRBV30 and TRBJ2-3; D unclear. Between the trimmed V and J ends, which lost 5 bases and 0 bases, there was a span of 9 bases. Germline lookup yields CDR1 GTSNPN and CDR2 SVGIG (reference sequence). The CDR3 sequence is 13 residues long. CDR3 bases: TGTGCCTGGGGTGCAGGTAGCACAGATACGCAGTATTTT. Protein product: CAWGAGSTDTQYF.